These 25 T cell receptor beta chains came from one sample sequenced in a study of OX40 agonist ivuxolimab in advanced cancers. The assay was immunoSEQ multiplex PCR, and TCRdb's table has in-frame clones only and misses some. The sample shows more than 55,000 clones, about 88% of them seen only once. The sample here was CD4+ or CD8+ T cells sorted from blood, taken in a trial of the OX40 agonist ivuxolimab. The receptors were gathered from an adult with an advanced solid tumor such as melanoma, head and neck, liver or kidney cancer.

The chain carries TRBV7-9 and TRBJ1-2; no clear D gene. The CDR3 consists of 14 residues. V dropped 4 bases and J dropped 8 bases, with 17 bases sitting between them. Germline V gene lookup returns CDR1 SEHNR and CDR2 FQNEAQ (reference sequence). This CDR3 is CASSSYTNRGGYTF. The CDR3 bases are TGTGCCAGCAGCTCTTACACGAACCGAGGGGGCTACACCTTC.

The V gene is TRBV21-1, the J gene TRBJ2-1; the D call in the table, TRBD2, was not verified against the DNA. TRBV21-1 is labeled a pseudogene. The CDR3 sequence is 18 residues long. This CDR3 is CASSKGNSGGEDYNEQFF. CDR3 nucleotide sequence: TGTGCCAGCAGCAAAGGTAATAGCGGGGGGGAGGATTACAATGAGCAGTTCTTC.

Written as DNA, the CDR3 is TGTGCCAGCAGCTTGGGACAGGGGGCCGGTTCACCCCTCCACTTT. Encoded protein: CASSLGQGAGSPLHF. The rearrangement joins TRBV7-3 to TRBJ1-6; 12 bases map to TRBD1. Germline V lookup: CDR1 SGHTA, CDR2 FQGTGA. Losses at the gene ends were 3 bases for V and 9 bases for J; bases not matched to a gene: 3. This CDR3 spans 15 amino acids.

The CDR3 spells CASSQGSGIYGYTF. CDR3 bases: TGTGCCAGCAGTCAGGGGAGCGGAATCTATGGCTACACCTTC. The chain combines TRBV6-6 with TRBJ1-2; a weak D match, TRBD1 (6 bases). The germline gives CDR1 MNHNY, CDR2 SVGAGI (reference sequence). Trimming left V 5 bases short and J 4 bases short, with 14 bases between. The CDR3 runs to 14 residues.

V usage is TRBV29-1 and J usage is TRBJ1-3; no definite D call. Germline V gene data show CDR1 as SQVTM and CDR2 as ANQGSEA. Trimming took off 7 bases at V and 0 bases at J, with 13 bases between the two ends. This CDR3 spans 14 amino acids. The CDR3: CSAVQSFSGNTIYF. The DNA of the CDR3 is TGCAGCGCCGTACAGTCTTTCTCTGGAAACACCATATATTTT. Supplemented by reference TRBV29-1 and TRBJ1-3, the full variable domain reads SAVISQKPSRDICQRGTSLTIQCQVDSQVTMMFWYRQQPGQSLTLIATANQGSEATYESGFVIDKFPISRPNLTFSTLTVSNMSPEDSSIYLCSAVQSFSGNTIYFGEGSWLTVV.

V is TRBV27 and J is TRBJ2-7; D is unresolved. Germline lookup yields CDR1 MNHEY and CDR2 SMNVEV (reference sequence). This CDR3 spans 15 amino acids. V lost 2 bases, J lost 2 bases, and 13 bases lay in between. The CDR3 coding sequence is TGTGCCAGCAGTTTAAGCCACGGAAACGCCTACGAGCAGTACTTC. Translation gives CASSLSHGNAYEQYF.

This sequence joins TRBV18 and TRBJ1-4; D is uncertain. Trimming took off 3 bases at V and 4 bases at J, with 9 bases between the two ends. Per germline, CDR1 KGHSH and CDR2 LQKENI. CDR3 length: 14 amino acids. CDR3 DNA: TGTGCCAGCTCACCTCGTGGGAATAATGAAAAACTGTTTTTT. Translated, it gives CASSPRGNNEKLFF. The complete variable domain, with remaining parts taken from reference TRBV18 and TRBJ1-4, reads NAGVMQNPRHLVRRRGQEARLRCSPMKGHSHVYWYRQLPEEGLKFMVYLQKENIIDESGMPKERFSAEFPKEGPSILRIQQVVRGDSAAYFCASSPRGNNEKLFFGSGTQLSVL.

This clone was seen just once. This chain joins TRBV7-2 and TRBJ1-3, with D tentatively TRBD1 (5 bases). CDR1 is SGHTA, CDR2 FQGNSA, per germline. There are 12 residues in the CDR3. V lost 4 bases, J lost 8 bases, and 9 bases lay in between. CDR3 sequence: CASSSTGYTIYF. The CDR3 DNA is TGTGCCAGCAGCTCAACAGGATACACCATATATTTT.

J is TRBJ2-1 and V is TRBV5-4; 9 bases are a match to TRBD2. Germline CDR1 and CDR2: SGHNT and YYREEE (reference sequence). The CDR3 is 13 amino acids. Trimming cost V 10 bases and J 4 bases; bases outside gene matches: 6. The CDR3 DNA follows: TGTGCCGAGGGCGGGGGGGCTTACAATGAGCAGTTCTTC. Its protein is CAEGGGAYNEQFF.

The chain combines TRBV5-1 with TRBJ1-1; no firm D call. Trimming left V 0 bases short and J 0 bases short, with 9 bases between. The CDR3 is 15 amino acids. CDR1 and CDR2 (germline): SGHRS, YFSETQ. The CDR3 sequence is CASSLAGLMNTEAFF. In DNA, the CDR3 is TGCGCCAGCAGCTTGGCCGGGTTAATGAACACTGAAGCTTTCTTT.

The CDR3 bases are TGTGCCAGCAGTCGGGACGGTTCGCTTTATTCACCCCTCCACTTT. This codes for CASSRDGSLYSPLHF. The chain uses TRBV6-6 and TRBJ1-6; D may be TRBD1 (5 bases). The CDR3 has 15 residues. From germline, CDR1 is MNHNY and CDR2 SVGAGI (reference sequence). Trimming removed 5 bases from V and 8 bases from J, with 16 bases in between.

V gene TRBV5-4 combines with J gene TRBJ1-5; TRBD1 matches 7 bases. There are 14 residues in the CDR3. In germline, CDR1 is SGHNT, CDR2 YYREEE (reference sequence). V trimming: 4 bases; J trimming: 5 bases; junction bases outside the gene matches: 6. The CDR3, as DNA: TGTGCCAGCAGCCTACAGGGGAGGGATCAGCCCCAGCATTTT. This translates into CASSLQGRDQPQHF.

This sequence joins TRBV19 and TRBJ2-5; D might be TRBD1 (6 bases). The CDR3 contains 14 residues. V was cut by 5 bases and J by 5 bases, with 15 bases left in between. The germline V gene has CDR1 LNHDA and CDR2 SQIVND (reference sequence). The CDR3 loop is CASSSYRDGETQYF. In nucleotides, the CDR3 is TGTGCCAGTAGTTCCTACAGGGACGGGGAGACCCAGTACTTC.

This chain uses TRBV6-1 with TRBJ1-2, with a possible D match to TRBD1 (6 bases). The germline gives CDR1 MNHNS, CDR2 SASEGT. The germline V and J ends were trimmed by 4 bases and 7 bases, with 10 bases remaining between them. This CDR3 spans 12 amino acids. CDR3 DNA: TGTGCCAGCAGTGTTCAGGGGCCTGGCTACACCTTC. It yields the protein CASSVQGPGYTF.

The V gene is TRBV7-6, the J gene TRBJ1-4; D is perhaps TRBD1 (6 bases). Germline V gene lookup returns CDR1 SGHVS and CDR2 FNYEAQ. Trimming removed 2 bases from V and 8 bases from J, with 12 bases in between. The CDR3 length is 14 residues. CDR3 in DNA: TGTGCCAGCAGCTTAAAGGGGGTAGGAGAAAAACTGTTTTTT. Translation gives CASSLKGVGEKLFF. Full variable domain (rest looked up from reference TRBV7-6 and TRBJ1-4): GAGVSQSPRYKVTKRGQDVALRCDPISGHVSLYWYRQALGQGPEFLTYFNYEAQQDKSGLPNDRFSAERPEGSISTLTIQRTEQRDSAMYRCASSLKGVGEKLFFGSGTQLSVL.

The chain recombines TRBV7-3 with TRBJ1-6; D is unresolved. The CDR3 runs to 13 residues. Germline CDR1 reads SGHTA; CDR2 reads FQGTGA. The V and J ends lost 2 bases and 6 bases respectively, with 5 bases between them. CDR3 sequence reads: CASSLGANSPLHF. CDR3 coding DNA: TGTGCCAGCAGCTTAGGAGCTAATTCACCCCTCCACTTT.

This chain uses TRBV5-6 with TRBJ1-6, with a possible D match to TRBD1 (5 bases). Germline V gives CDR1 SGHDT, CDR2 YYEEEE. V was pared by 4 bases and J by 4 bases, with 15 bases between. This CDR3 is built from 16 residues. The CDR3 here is CASSPGAGLYNSPLHF. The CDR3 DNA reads TGTGCCAGCAGCCCTGGGGCAGGGCTATATAATTCACCCCTCCACTTT.

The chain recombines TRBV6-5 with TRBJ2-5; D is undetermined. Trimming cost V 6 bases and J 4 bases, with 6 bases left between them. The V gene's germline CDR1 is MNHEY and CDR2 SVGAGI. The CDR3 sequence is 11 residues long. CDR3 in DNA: TGTGCCAGCAGCTCCATAGAGACCCAGTACTTC. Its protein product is CASSSIETQYF.

In DNA form, the CDR3 reads TGTGCCAGCAGTGAAGACAGTGGGTTGTACTTC. Encoded protein: CASSEDSGLYF. The chain links TRBV2 to TRBJ2-5, with D hard to call. Trimming removed 1 base from V and 13 bases from J, with 10 bases in between. CDR1 is SNHLY and CDR2 is FYNNEI in the germline V gene. The CDR3 extends over 11 amino acids.

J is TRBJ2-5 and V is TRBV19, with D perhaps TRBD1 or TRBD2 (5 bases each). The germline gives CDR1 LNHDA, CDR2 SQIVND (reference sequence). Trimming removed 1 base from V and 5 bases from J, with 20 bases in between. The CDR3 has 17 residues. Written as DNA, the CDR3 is TGTGCCAGTAGTATAGTCGGTTCTGGGGGTGCCATGGAGACCCAGTACTTC. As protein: CASSIVGSGGAMETQYF.

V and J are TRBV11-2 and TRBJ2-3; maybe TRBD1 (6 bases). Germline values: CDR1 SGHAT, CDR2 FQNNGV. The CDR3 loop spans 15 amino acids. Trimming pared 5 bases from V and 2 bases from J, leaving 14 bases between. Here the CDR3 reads CASSPTGSYTDTQYF. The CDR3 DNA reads TGTGCCAGCAGCCCAACAGGGTCCTACACAGATACGCAGTATTTT.

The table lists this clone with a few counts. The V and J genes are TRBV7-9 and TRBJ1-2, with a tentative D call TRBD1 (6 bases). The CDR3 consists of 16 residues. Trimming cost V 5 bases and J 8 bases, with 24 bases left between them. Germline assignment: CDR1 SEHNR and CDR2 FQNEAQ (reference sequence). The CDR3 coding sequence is TGTGCCAGCAGCCCGAAACCGGGACAAGGGAGGTTGGGCTACACCTTC. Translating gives CASSPKPGQGRLGYTF.

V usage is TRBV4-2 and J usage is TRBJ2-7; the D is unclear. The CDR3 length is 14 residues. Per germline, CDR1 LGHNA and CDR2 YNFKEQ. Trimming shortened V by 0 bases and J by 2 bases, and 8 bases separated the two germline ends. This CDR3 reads CASSQEALTYEQYF. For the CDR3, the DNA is TGTGCCAGCAGCCAAGAGGCATTAACCTACGAGCAGTACTTC.

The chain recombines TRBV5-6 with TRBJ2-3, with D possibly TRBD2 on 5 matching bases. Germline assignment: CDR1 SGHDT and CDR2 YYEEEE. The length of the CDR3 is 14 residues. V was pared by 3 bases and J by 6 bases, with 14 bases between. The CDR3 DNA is TGTGCCAGCAGCTCCCAAACTAGTCTGGATACGCAGTATTTT. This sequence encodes CASSSQTSLDTQYF.

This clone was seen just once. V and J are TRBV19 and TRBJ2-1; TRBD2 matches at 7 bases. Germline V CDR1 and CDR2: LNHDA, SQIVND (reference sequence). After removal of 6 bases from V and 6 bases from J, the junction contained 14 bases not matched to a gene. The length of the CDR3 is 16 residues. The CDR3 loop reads CASSPTGRGVSNEQFF. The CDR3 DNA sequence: TGTGCCAGTAGCCCCACTGGGAGGGGAGTGAGCAATGAGCAGTTCTTC.